This is a list of T cell receptor beta chains from one sample in a study of blood T cell repertoires in COVID-19. The repertoire was sequenced with immunoSEQ multiplex PCR; TCRdb's copy has only in-frame clones and lacks some. The sample includes around 150,000 clones, 77% of them seen just once. Sequencing was carried out using peripheral blood. Receptors were obtained from a man in his 70s with acute or convalescent COVID-19. CDR3s include the opening cysteine and the closing phenylalanine or tryptophan. A D gene is named only where the DNA matches it firmly. The listing skips clone size in some rows; elsewhere it reads once, few, many or a size class.

CDR3: CASSMGSGGLSQETQYF
DNA: TGTGCCAGTAGTATGGGGTCAGGGGGCTTAAGCCAAGAGACCCAGTACTTC
D: TRBD1
V: TRBV19
size: NA
J: TRBJ2-5

CDR3: CASSGLYNEQFF
DNA: TGTGCCAGCAGTGGACTCTACAATGAGCAGTTCTTC
D: NA
V: TRBV2
size: once
J: TRBJ2-1

CDR3: CASSTGTLTGELFF
DNA: TGTGCCAGCAGTACAGGGACCCTCACCGGGGAGCTGTTTTTT
D: NA
V: TRBV6-5
size: NA
J: TRBJ2-2

CDR3: CASSISGSTSNQPQHF
DNA: TGTGCCAGTAGTATATCGGGGTCAACGAGCAATCAGCCCCAGCATTTT
D: NA
V: TRBV19
size: NA
J: TRBJ1-5

CDR3: CASGTGTNSEKLFF
DNA: TGTGCTAGTGGCACTGGGACAAATAGTGAAAAACTGTTTTTT
D: NA
V: TRBV12-5
size: NA
J: TRBJ1-4

CDR3: CASSIGTVNSGNTIYF
DNA: TGTGCCAGTAGTATAGGAACAGTCAACTCTGGAAACACCATATATTTT
D: NA
V: TRBV19
size: NA
J: TRBJ1-3

CDR3: CASSKGEARGKESHSNQPQHF
DNA: TGTGCCAGCAGCAAAGGGGAGGCCAGGGGGAAAGAAAGCCATAGCAATCAGCCCCAGCATTTT
D: NA
V: TRBV21-1
size: NA
J: TRBJ1-5

CDR3: CASSPYGTGGAETQYF
DNA: TGTGCCAGCTCACCCTACGGGACAGGGGGCGCAGAGACCCAGTACTTC
D: TRBD1
V: TRBV18
size: NA
J: TRBJ2-5

CDR3: CASSPRTSGGSNTGELFF
DNA: TGTGCCAGCAGCCCAAGGACTAGCGGGGGGTCGAACACCGGGGAGCTGTTTTTT
D: TRBD2
V: TRBV7-9
size: NA
J: TRBJ2-2

CDR3: CATKGDSPFGYTF
DNA: TGTGCCACCAAGGGGGACAGCCCCTTCGGCTACACCTTC
D: TRBD1
V: TRBV2
size: few
J: TRBJ1-2

CDR3: CASSLGRQPNTEAFF
DNA: TGTGCCAGCAGCTTAGGGCGACAGCCGAACACTGAAGCTTTCTTT
D: NA
V: TRBV7-9
size: NA
J: TRBJ1-1

CDR3: CASSEAAYSPLHF
DNA: TGTGCCAGTAGTGAGGCAGCGTATTCACCCCTCCACTTT
D: NA
V: TRBV19
size: many
J: TRBJ1-6

CDR3: CASSMELLNTEAFF
DNA: TGTGCCAGCAGTATGGAACTACTGAACACTGAAGCTTTCTTT
D: NA
V: TRBV2
size: few
J: TRBJ1-1

CDR3: CASSIDPPSGRAMDTQYF
DNA: TGTGCCAGTAGTATAGATCCCCCTAGCGGGAGGGCAATGGATACGCAGTATTTT
D: TRBD2
V: TRBV19
size: NA
J: TRBJ2-3

CDR3: CASSPGTGEDTQYF
DNA: TGTGCCAGCAGCCCCGGGACAGGGGAAGATACGCAGTATTTT
D: TRBD1
V: TRBV4-2
size: NA
J: TRBJ2-3

CDR3: CASSAGAFGTEAFF
DNA: TGTGCCAGCAGCGCTGGGGCCTTTGGGACTGAAGCTTTCTTT
D: NA
V: TRBV9
size: once
J: TRBJ1-1

CDR3: CASSMRRGLSYNSPLHF
DNA: TGTGCCAGCAGCATGAGAAGGGGGCTTTCCTATAATTCACCCCTCCACTTT
D: TRBD1
V: TRBV7-2
size: NA
J: TRBJ1-6

CDR3: CASSGTRGTGELFF
DNA: TGTGCCAGCAGTGGGACCCGGGGAACCGGGGAGCTGTTTTTT
D: NA
V: TRBV2
size: NA
J: TRBJ2-2

CDR3: CASAVNTEAFF
DNA: TGTGCTAGTGCCGTGAACACTGAAGCTTTCTTT
D: NA
V: TRBV12-5
size: NA
J: TRBJ1-1

CDR3: CASSLAAGGSNEQFF
DNA: TGTGCCAGCAGCTTAGCGGCGGGAGGTTCAAATGAGCAGTTCTTC
D: TRBD2
V: TRBV7-2
size: NA
J: TRBJ2-1

CDR3: CASGLNPQVNTGELFF
DNA: TGTGCTAGTGGTTTGAACCCGCAGGTGAACACCGGGGAGCTGTTTTTT
D: NA
V: TRBV12-5
size: NA
J: TRBJ2-2

CDR3: CATLDDRYGGYTF
DNA: TGTGCCACCCTAGACGACAGGTACGGTGGCTACACCTTC
D: NA
V: TRBV24-1
size: once
J: TRBJ1-2

CDR3: CASSESPVSTDTQYF
DNA: TGCGCCAGCAGTGAGTCCCCGGTTAGCACAGATACGCAGTATTTT
D: NA
V: TRBV10-2
size: few
J: TRBJ2-3

CDR3: CASTRRGEGQPQHF
DNA: TGTGCCAGTACCCGACGGGGGGAAGGTCAGCCCCAGCATTTT
D: NA
V: TRBV19
size: NA
J: TRBJ1-5

CDR3: CASSAGQGGTEAFF
DNA: TGCGCCAGCAGCGCAGGACAGGGGGGGACTGAAGCTTTCTTT
D: TRBD1
V: TRBV5-1
size: few
J: TRBJ1-1

CDR3: CASSSLGAADRPQETQYF
DNA: TGTGCCAGCAGTTCCCTAGGAGCCGCCGACAGGCCGCAAGAGACCCAGTACTTC
D: NA
V: TRBV28
size: NA
J: TRBJ2-5

CDR3: CATSDPSRDEQYF
DNA: TGTGCCACCAGTGACCCCTCGAGGGACGAGCAGTACTTC
D: NA
V: TRBV24-1
size: few
J: TRBJ2-7

CDR3: CASSLTGDEQYF
DNA: TGTGCCAGCAGCTTAACAGGGGACGAGCAGTACTTC
D: TRBD1
V: TRBV7-9
size: NA
J: TRBJ2-7

CDR3: CASSPYPGVDGYTF
DNA: TGTGCCAGCAGCCCCTACCCAGGGGTCGACGGCTACACCTTC
D: NA
V: TRBV7-3
size: NA
J: TRBJ1-2

CDR3: CASSFEGQGNYGYTF
DNA: TGTGCCAGCAGCTTTGAGGGACAGGGAAACTATGGCTACACCTTC
D: NA
V: TRBV12-1
size: NA
J: TRBJ1-2

CDR3: CASTGLAGVNEQFF
DNA: TGTGCCAGCACGGGACTAGCGGGAGTCAATGAGCAGTTCTTC
D: TRBD2
V: TRBV28
size: NA
J: TRBJ2-1

CDR3: CASSLAYETQYF
DNA: TGTGCCAGCAGCCTAGCGTATGAGACCCAGTACTTC
D: NA
V: TRBV11-3
size: NA
J: TRBJ2-5

CDR3: CASSLIAELHRYNEQFF
DNA: TGTGCCAGCAGTTTGATAGCGGAATTACATAGATACAATGAGCAGTTCTTC
D: NA
V: TRBV28
size: few
J: TRBJ2-1

CDR3: CASSIQGPGELFF
DNA: TGCGCCAGCAGCATACAGGGGCCCGGGGAGCTGTTTTTT
D: TRBD1
V: TRBV5-1
size: few
J: TRBJ2-2

CDR3: CASSLSFGGTEAFF
DNA: TGTGCCAGCAGCTTATCTTTCGGCGGGACTGAAGCTTTCTTT
D: NA
V: TRBV13
size: NA
J: TRBJ1-1

CDR3: CASSSHWTGGRSNQPQHF
DNA: TGTGCCAGCAGTTCTCATTGGACAGGGGGCAGGAGCAATCAGCCCCAGCATTTT
D: TRBD1
V: TRBV6-2/TRBV6-3
size: NA
J: TRBJ1-5

CDR3: CASSLRGSPEAFF
DNA: TGTGCCAGCAGCTTAAGGGGGAGTCCTGAAGCTTTCTTT
D: NA
V: TRBV7-2
size: once
J: TRBJ1-1

CDR3: CSVGASGSYEQYF
DNA: TGCAGCGTAGGGGCTAGCGGGTCCTACGAGCAGTACTTC
D: TRBD2
V: TRBV29-1
size: few
J: TRBJ2-7

CDR3: CASSARDNNSPLHF
DNA: TGTGCCAGCAGCGCCCGGGACAACAATTCACCCCTCCACTTT
D: NA
V: TRBV3-1/TRBV3-2
size: NA
J: TRBJ1-6

CDR3: CATPGGGGRENTGELFF
DNA: TGTGCCACCCCGGGGGGCGGGGGGCGAGAGAACACCGGGGAGCTGTTTTTT
D: TRBD2
V: TRBV2
size: NA
J: TRBJ2-2

CDR3: CASSPTGNYGYTF
DNA: TGTGCCAGCAGCCCGACAGGGAACTATGGCTACACCTTC
D: TRBD1
V: TRBV7-2
size: NA
J: TRBJ1-2

CDR3: CASRETLSTGELFF
DNA: TGCGCCAGCCGGGAGACATTAAGCACCGGGGAGCTGTTTTTT
D: NA
V: TRBV5-1
size: NA
J: TRBJ2-2

CDR3: CASSQSGLRETQYF
DNA: TGTGCCAGCAGCCAATCGGGACTGAGAGAGACCCAGTACTTC
D: NA
V: TRBV3-1/TRBV3-2
size: NA
J: TRBJ2-5

CDR3: CASSPGQGRYTGELFF
DNA: TGTGCCAGCTCACCGGGCCAGGGCAGATACACCGGGGAGCTGTTTTTT
D: NA
V: TRBV18
size: NA
J: TRBJ2-2

CDR3: CASSLATSYNEQFF
DNA: TGTGCCAGCAGCTTGGCAACGTCCTACAATGAGCAGTTCTTC
D: NA
V: TRBV7-3
size: NA
J: TRBJ2-1

CDR3: CASSLSGQPQHF
DNA: TGTGCCAGCAGCTTAAGCGGTCAGCCCCAGCATTTT
D: NA
V: TRBV11-2
size: once
J: TRBJ1-5

CDR3: CASLSPSYEQYF
DNA: TGTGCCAGTCTCAGTCCCTCCTACGAGCAGTACTTC
D: NA
V: TRBV19
size: NA
J: TRBJ2-7

CDR3: CASMGTPSSGNTIYF
DNA: TGTGCCAGCATGGGCACACCGAGCTCTGGAAACACCATATATTTT
D: NA
V: TRBV6-5
size: NA
J: TRBJ1-3

CDR3: CASRRDTTETQYF
DNA: TGTGCCAGCAGGAGGGACACGACGGAGACCCAGTACTTC
D: NA
V: TRBV2
size: NA
J: TRBJ2-5

CDR3: CAWSRGTVTGELFF
DNA: TGTGCCTGGAGTCGCGGGACCGTAACCGGGGAGCTGTTTTTT
D: NA
V: TRBV30
size: NA
J: TRBJ2-2

CDR3: CASSPGGMFGYTF
DNA: TGTGCCAGCAGCCCCGGGGGTATGTTTGGCTACACCTTC
D: NA
V: TRBV7-9
size: NA
J: TRBJ1-2

CDR3: CAISGGTGNTGELFF
DNA: TGTGCCATCAGCGGAGGGACGGGAAACACCGGGGAGCTGTTTTTT
D: NA
V: TRBV10-3
size: NA
J: TRBJ2-2

CDR3: CASSLGDRGFLDEQFF
DNA: TGTGCCAGCAGCTTAGGGGACAGGGGTTTTTTGGATGAGCAGTTCTTC
D: TRBD1
V: TRBV13
size: NA
J: TRBJ2-1

CDR3: CASSLASGGPGAGELFF
DNA: TGTGCCAGCAGCTTGGCTAGCGGGGGGCCTGGGGCCGGGGAGCTGTTTTTT
D: TRBD2
V: TRBV5-4
size: NA
J: TRBJ2-2